This paragraph reports one T cell receptor beta chain. What it binds is unknown. This record belongs to a study of cytomegalovirus exposure and HLA in healthy donors. Both 60 Vbeta primers and 13 Jbeta primers went into the PCR. Libraries were prepared by immunoSEQ multiplex PCR; TCRdb keeps only in-frame clonotypes and omits some of them. The profile shows about 170,000 clones, roughly 85% of them singletons. Regarding the study as a whole: Reports indicated that the classifier achieved high specificity and sensitivity in diagnosing cytomegalovirus status. According to a later analysis, most TCR beta chains associated with CMV appeared HLA-restricted. Roughly uniform depth of sequencing across donors was assumed in presence/absence analyses.

Among the donors, all were healthy bone marrow donors. This TCR was sampled from a boy aged 2-15 years in good health and CMV-seronegative. Sequencing was performed on PBMCs.

CDR3 amino acids: CASSKDSPSVEKLFF. The CDR3 region has the DNA TGTGCCAGCAGCAAGGACAGCCCCTCGGTTGAAAAACTGTTTTTT. The V call is TRBV2, the J call TRBJ1-4; perhaps TRBD1 as D (6 bases). Trimming stripped 6 bases from V and 7 bases from J, with 18 bases between. This CDR3 has 15 residues. Germline V gives CDR1 SNHLY, CDR2 FYNNEI. Supplemented by reference TRBV2 and TRBJ1-4, the full variable domain reads EPEVTQTPSHQVTQMGQEVILRCVPISNHLYFYWYRQILGQKVEFLVSFYNNEISEKSEIFDDQFSVERPDGSNFTLKIRSTKLEDSAMYFCASSKDSPSVEKLFFGSGTQLSVL.